The sequence of this T cell receptor (beta chain) was determined in a study of PD-1 blockade in classical Hodgkin lymphoma. Study results and limitations: Baseline TCR diversity was reportedly lower in newly diagnosed patients than healthy donors. Possibly reflecting disease activity or prior therapy, repertoire differences have causes that remain undefined.

Germline V gives CDR1 SGDLS, CDR2 YYNGEE. The CDR3 spans 15 residues. V lost 4 bases to trimming and J lost 0 bases, with 11 bases between them. Of note for this clone: The target antigen is unknown.

Sequencing used immunoSEQ multiplex PCR; TCRdb keeps in-frame clones, though not all of them. The data contain more than 3,000 clones, 80% to 85% of them singletons. Noted time point: newly diagnosed, previously untreated cHL patient sample. Isolation of CD4+ T cells from thawed PBMCs was performed by magnetic negative selection. This sequence originates from a human donor with classical Hodgkin lymphoma. The specimen sequenced was CD4+ T cells from blood. The gene calls are TRBV9 and TRBJ2-1, with D hard to call. Written as DNA, the CDR3 is TGTGCCAGCAGCCCATTGTTGGGCTCCTACAATGAGCAGTTCTTC. Translation gives CASSPLLGSYNEQFF. Combining the CDR3 with reference TRBV9 and TRBJ2-1 gives the whole variable domain DSGVTQTPKHLITATGQRVTLRCSPRSGDLSVYWYQQSLDQGLQFLIQYYNGEERAKGNILERFSAQQFPDLHSELNLSSLELGDSALYFCASSPLLGSYNEQFFGPGTRLTVL.